This section outlines one TCR beta chain sequence together with its context. This receptor's antigen is unknown. No base quality information exists; no much larger clone differs at one position. The data stem from a study of blood T cell repertoires in COVID-19 (dated by TCRdb to the early 2020s). Concerning the study at large: The collaborator samples originated in the United States, Italy and Spain and spanned the acute and convalescent phases of COVID-19. The prospective study material was composed of cDNA or gDNA derived from T cells, B-cell-depleted T cells, or PBMCs. Nearly every sample came with metadata listing a de-identified subject ID, COVID-19 status, age in years and sex. The samples were drawn from two sources: the first 160 participants of the ongoing ImmuneRACE study, and fewer than 1,500 subjects contributed by 6 global collaborators. The dataset comprised deeply sampled blood TCRbeta repertoires from subjects exposed to, actively infected with, or recovered from COVID-19. Where available, HLA class I and class II types were obtained from metadata supplied by the sample provider rather than from assay-based typing. A freely available public database, intended as a resource for researchers studying the immune response to SARS-CoV-2, is where the repertoires were released. What the research found in general, with its limitations: Clinical and demographic metadata were provided uncurated, with the amount varying by source and participant.

The immunoSEQ Assay, a bias-controlled multiplex PCR, was used to amplify TCRbeta CDR3 regions from genomic DNA. As for the original processing: Within the assay, amplification of reference gene primers was used to estimate how many nucleated cells each sample contained. Sequence reads were collapsed and filtered to measure the absolute abundance of every unique TCRbeta CDR3 rearrangement. For each sample, productive Simpson clonality was calculated as the square root of Simpson's diversity index across productive rearrangements. TCRdb stores this immuneACCESS table with in-frame sequences only. Part of the clones is absent; in the studies checked, under half of the shortfall reflects unresolved V genes, and no reason is known for the rest. The DNA was the basis for D and trimming; V, J and clone size are from that table. Counted in this sample were over 150,000 clones; approximately 85% of them appeared once. Of the sample, 0.63% is held by the ten largest clones.

One collaborating source in Seattle enrolled patients while the patients were actively infected and followed the patients over time throughout the course of disease. Each collaborating institution followed its own protocols to collect whole blood in K2EDTA tubes. For TCRbeta analysis, collaborators shipped samples in one of three forms: frozen whole blood, isolated PBMCs, or DNA extracted from either of those sample types. Trimming removed 6 bases from V and 8 bases from J, leaving 19 bases between the germline ends. CDR3 length: 14 amino acids, cysteine to phenylalanine. Here the CDR3 DNA is all that survives: 42 bases in frame from base 1. According to the germline V gene, CDR1 reads SQVTM and CDR2 reads ANQGSEA.

This chain is built from TRBV29-1 and TRBJ1-4, and TRBD1 may be the D gene, going by 5 matching bases. This TCR was recovered from a man between 60 and 70 years old with COVID-19, enrolled during active disease. The source material was peripheral blood. The CDR3 is CSVKISGVGEKLFF. The DNA reads as follows: TGCAGCGTAAAGATTTCGGGGGTTGGGGAAAAACTGTTTTTT.